This T cell receptor beta chain was identified in a study of cytomegalovirus exposure and HLA in healthy donors. The PCR ran on 60 Vbeta and 13 Jbeta primers. The method was immunoSEQ multiplex PCR; TCRdb's version includes in-frame clones alone and lacks a portion of them. This table holds roughly 120,000 clones, around 75% found once. Germline V lookup: CDR1 SGHRS, CDR2 YFSETQ. The CDR3 is 18 residues long. V was clipped by 5 bases and J by 0 bases, with 22 bases between them. The source of this sequence is a man aged 55 to 70 in good health and CMV-seropositive. Sequencing was done on a sample of PBMCs. The chain has TRBV5-1 and TRBJ2-3; TRBD2 might be the D (6 bases). DNA of the CDR3: TGCGCCAGCAGATCGGAGGGAGGCCGCGGGGTTAGCACAGATACGCAGTATTTT. Its translation: CASRSEGGRGVSTDTQYF.